This section outlines one TCR beta chain sequence together with its context. Its antigen is currently unknown. These data are taken from a study of cytomegalovirus exposure and HLA in healthy donors. Study-level background: Earlier results showed roughly 110 million unique TCR beta sequences derived from approximately 170 million T cells. Findings and caveats of the study: Accurate HLA-A and HLA-B prediction from TCR beta sequences was reported for most subjects.

PCR primers comprised 60 Vbeta and 13 Jbeta primers. The repertoire was sequenced with immunoSEQ multiplex PCR; TCRdb's copy has only in-frame clones and lacks some. In the table there are about 130,000 clones, 80% of which are singletons. Germline V gene data show CDR1 as SGHRS and CDR2 as YFSETQ. The V segment lost 0 bases and the J segment 3 bases; nucleotides outside the gene matches: 4. The length of the CDR3 is 16 residues. The receptor's source is a man younger than 45 in good health and CMV-seropositive. The chain has TRBV5-1 and TRBJ2-2; 8 bases are a match to TRBD1. The material sequenced was PBMCs. The CDR3: CASSLDGRGHTGELFF. The CDR3 DNA follows: TGCGCCAGCAGCTTGGATGGCAGGGGGCACACCGGGGAGCTGTTTTTT.